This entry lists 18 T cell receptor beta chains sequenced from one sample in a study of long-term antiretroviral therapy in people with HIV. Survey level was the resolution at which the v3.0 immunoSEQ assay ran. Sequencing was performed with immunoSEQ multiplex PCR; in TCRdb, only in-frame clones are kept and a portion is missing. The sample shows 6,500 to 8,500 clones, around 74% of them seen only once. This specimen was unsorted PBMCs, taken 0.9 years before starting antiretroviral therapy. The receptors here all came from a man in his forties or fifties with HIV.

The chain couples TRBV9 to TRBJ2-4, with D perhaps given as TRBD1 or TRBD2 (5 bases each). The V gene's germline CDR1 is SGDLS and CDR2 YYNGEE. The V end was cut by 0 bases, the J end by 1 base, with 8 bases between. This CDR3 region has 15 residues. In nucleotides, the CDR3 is TGTGCCAGCAGCGTAGTGGGGGATGCCAAAAACATTCAGTACTTC. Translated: CASSVVGDAKNIQYF.

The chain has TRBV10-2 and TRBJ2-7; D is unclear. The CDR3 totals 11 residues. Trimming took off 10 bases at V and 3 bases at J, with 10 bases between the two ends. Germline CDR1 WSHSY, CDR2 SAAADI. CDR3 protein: CAILSDYEQYF. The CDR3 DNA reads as TGCGCCATCCTATCGGACTACGAGCAGTACTTC.

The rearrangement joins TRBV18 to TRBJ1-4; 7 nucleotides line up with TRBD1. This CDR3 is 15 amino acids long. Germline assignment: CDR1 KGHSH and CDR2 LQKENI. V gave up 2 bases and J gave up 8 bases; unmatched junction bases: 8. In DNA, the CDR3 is TGTGCCAGCTCACCATCGACAGGGCGGGGGGAAAAACTGTTTTTT. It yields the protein CASSPSTGRGEKLFF.

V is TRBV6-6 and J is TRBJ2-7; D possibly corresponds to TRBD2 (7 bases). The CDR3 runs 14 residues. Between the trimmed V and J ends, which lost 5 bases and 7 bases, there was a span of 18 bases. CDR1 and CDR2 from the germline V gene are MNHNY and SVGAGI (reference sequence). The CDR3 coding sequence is TGTGCCAGCAGTCCGACCGGGGGGCCGGTTGAGCAGTACTTC. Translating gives CASSPTGGPVEQYF.

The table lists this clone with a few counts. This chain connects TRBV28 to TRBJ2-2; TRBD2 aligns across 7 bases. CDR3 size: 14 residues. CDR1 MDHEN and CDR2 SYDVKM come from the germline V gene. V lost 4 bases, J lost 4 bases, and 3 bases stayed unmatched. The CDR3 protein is CASSSLAATGELFF. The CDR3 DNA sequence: TGTGCCAGCAGTTCCCTAGCGGCCACCGGGGAGCTGTTTTTT.

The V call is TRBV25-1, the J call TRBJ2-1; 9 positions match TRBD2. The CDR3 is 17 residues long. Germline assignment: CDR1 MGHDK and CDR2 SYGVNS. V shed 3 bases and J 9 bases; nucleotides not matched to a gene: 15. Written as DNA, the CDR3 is TGTGCCAGCAGTGATCACTCTCCGGGACTAGCCCGGGGTGAGCAGTTCTTC. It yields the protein CASSDHSPGLARGEQFF. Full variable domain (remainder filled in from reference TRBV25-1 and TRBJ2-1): EADIYQTPRYLVIGTGKKITLECSQTMGHDKMYWYQQDPGMELHLIHYSYGVNSTEKGDLSSESTVSRIRTEHFPLTLESARPSHTSQYLCASSDHSPGLARGEQFFGPGTRLTVL.

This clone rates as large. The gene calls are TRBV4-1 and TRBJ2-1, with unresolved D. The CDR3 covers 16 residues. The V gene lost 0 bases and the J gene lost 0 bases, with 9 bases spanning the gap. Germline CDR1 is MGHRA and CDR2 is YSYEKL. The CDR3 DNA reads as TGCGCCAGCAGCCAAGAGGCCCAGAGCTCCTACAATGAGCAGTTCTTC. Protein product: CASSQEAQSSYNEQFF.

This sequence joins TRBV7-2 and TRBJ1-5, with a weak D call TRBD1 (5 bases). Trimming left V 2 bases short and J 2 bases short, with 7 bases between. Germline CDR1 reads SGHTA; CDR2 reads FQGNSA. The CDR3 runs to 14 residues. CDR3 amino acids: CASSLMGGNQPQHF. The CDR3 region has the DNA TGTGCCAGCAGCTTAATGGGGGGCAATCAGCCCCAGCATTTT. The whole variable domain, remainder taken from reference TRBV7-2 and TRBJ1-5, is GAGVSQSPSNKVTEKGKDVELRCDPISGHTALYWYRQSLGQGLEFLIYFQGNSAPDKSGLPSDRFSAERTGGSVSTLTIQRTQQEDSAVYLCASSLMGGNQPQHFGDGTRLSIL.

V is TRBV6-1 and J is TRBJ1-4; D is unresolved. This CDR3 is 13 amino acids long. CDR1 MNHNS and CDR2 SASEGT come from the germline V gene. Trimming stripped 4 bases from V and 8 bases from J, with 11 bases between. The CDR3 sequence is CASSVQGKEKLFF. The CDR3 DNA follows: TGTGCCAGCAGTGTCCAAGGGAAGGAAAAACTGTTTTTT.

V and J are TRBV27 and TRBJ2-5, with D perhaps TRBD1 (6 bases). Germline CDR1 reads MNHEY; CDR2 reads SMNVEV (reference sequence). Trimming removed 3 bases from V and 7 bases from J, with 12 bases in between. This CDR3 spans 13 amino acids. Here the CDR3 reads CASSFAGVGTQYF. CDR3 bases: TGTGCCAGCAGTTTTGCAGGGGTGGGGACCCAGTACTTC.

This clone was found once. The CDR3 region is CASSQAGRREKLFF. For the CDR3, the DNA is TGTGCCAGCAGCCAGGCCGGGAGACGTGAAAAACTGTTTTTT. V usage is TRBV14 and J usage is TRBJ1-4; no definite D call. Germline V gene data show CDR1 as SGHDN and CDR2 as FVKESK. CDR3 length: 14 amino acids. V was cut by 3 bases and J by 7 bases, with 12 bases left in between. Full variable domain (remainder filled in from reference TRBV14 and TRBJ1-4): EAGVTQFPSHSVIEKGQTVTLRCDPISGHDNLYWYRRVMGKEIKFLLHFVKESKQDESGMPNNRFLAERTGGTYSTLKVQPAELEDSGVYFCASSQAGRREKLFFGSGTQLSVL.

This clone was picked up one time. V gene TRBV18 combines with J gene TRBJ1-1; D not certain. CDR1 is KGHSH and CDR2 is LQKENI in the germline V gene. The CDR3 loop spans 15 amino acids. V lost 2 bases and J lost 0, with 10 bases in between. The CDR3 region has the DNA TGTGCCAGCTCACCAGGGCGAGAGATGAACACTGAAGCTTTCTTT. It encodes CASSPGREMNTEAFF.

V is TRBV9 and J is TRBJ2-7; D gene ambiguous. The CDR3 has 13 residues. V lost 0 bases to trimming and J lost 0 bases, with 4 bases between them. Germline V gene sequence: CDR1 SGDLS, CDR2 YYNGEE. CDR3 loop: CASSVEPSYEQYF. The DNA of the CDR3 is TGTGCCAGCAGCGTAGAACCCTCCTACGAGCAGTACTTC.

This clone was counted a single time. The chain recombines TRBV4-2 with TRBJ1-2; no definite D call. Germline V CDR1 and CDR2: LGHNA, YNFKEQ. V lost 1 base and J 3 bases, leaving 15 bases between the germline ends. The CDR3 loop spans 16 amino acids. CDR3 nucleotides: TGTGCCAGCAGCCAAGTTGGGGAGGCGAGCGACTATGGCTACACCTTC. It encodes CASSQVGEASDYGYTF.

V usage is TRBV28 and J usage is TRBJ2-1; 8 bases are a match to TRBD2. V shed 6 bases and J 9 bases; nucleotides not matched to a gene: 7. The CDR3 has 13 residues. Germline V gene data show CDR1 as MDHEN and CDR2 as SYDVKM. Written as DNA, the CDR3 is TGTGCCAGCAGCATCGGGACTAGTGGTGAGCAGTTCTTC. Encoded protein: CASSIGTSGEQFF. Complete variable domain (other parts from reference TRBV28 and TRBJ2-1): DVKVTQSSRYLVKRTGEKVFLECVQDMDHENMFWYRQDPGLGLRLIYFSYDVKMKEKGDIPEGYSVSREKKERFSLILESASTNQTSMYLCASSIGTSGEQFFGPGTRLTVL.

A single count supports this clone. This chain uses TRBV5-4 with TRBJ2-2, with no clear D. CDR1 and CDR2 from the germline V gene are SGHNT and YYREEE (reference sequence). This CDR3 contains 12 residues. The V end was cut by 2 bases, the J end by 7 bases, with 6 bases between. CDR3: CASSLKDGELFF. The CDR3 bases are TGTGCCAGCAGCTTAAAAGACGGGGAGCTGTTTTTT.

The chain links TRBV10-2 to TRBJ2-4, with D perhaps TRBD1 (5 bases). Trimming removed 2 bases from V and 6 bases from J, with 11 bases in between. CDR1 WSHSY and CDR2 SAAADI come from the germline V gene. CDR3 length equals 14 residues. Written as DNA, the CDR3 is TGCGCCAGCAGTGAGGGCAGGGCCCGAAACATTCAGTACTTC. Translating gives CASSEGRARNIQYF.

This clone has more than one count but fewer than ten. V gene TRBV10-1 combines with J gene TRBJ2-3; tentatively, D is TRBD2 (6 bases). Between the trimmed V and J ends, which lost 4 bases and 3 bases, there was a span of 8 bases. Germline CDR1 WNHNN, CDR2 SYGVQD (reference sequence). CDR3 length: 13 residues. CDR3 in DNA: TGCGCCAGCAGTGGACTAGGGACAGATACGCAGTATTTT. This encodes CASSGLGTDTQYF.